What follows are 23 T cell receptor beta chains derived from one specimen sequenced in a study of long-term antiretroviral therapy in people with HIV (dated 2022 in TCRdb). The immunoSEQ hsTCRB v3.0 assay was used at survey level resolution to sequence the TRB variable region. Here the immuneACCESS table is served through TCRdb, limited to in-frame sequences with V and J called. Missing clones are a known gap in these copies; in checked studies unresolved V genes cover under half, and the rest lacks a known reason. The table for this sample lists 30,000 to 40,000 clones; approximately 84% of them were counted only once. The top ten hold around 8% of the sample. The source material was unsorted PBMCs, sampled 3.1 years after starting antiretroviral therapy. The receptors stem from a woman between 45 and 60 years old with HIV.

This chain links TRBV5-1 with TRBJ2-2, with D possibly being TRBD1 (5 bases). V lost 3 bases and J 7 bases, leaving 10 bases between the germline ends. In germline, CDR1 is SGHRS, CDR2 YFSETQ. The CDR3 totals 13 residues. Here the CDR3 reads CASSSREGGELFF. As DNA, the CDR3 is TGCGCCAGCAGCTCCAGGGAAGGCGGGGAGCTGTTTTTT.

The chain carries TRBV21-1 and TRBJ1-2; the table's D call TRBD1 went unverified against the DNA. TRBV21-1 is assigned pseudogene status. This CDR3 spans 13 amino acids. The CDR3 region has the DNA TGTGCCAGCAGCAAAGGGACAGGGGGTCACTACACCTTC. Translated: CASSKGTGGHYTF.

The J gene is TRBJ2-2, the V gene TRBV14; D ambiguous. Trimming pared 1 base from V and 7 bases from J, leaving 4 bases between. The CDR3 has 12 residues. Germline CDR1 SGHDN, CDR2 FVKESK. The CDR3 bases are TGTGCCAGCAGCCAAGTAAACGGGGAGCTGTTTTTT. It yields the protein CASSQVNGELFF. Drawing the rest from reference TRBV14 and TRBJ2-2, the complete variable domain is EAGVTQFPSHSVIEKGQTVTLRCDPISGHDNLYWYRRVMGKEIKFLLHFVKESKQDESGMPNNRFLAERTGGTYSTLKVQPAELEDSGVYFCASSQVNGELFFGEGSRLTVL.

The chain couples TRBV5-1 to TRBJ2-7; TRBD2 matches 15 bases. Losses at the gene ends were 4 bases for V and 1 base for J; bases not matched to a gene: 9. Germline V lookup: CDR1 SGHRS, CDR2 YFSETQ. This CDR3 spans 18 amino acids. CDR3 nucleotides: TGCGCCAGCAGCGTAAAATGGACTAGCGGGGGGGCATCCTACGAGCAGTACTTC. Its protein product is CASSVKWTSGGASYEQYF.

This clone was picked up a small number of times. The rearrangement links TRBV9 to TRBJ2-2; 8 bases line up with TRBD1. The junction had 6 bases not matched to a gene; V was cut back by 3 bases and J by 5 bases. CDR3 length: 15 residues. Germline CDR1 is SGDLS and CDR2 is YYNGEE. CDR3 sequence: CASSGGTGITGELFF. The CDR3 DNA reads TGTGCCAGCAGCGGAGGGACAGGTATTACCGGGGAGCTGTTTTTT. Variable domain in full (rest from reference TRBV9 and TRBJ2-2): DSGVTQTPKHLITATGQRVTLRCSPRSGDLSVYWYQQSLDQGLQFLIQYYNGEERAKGNILERFSAQQFPDLHSELNLSSLELGDSALYFCASSGGTGITGELFFGEGSRLTVL.

This clone was detected only once. The chain recombines TRBV5-4 with TRBJ1-2; no reliable D call. V was shortened by 4 bases and J by 0 bases, with 16 bases between the two germline ends. Per the germline V gene, CDR1 is SGHNT and CDR2 is YYREEE (reference sequence). CDR3 length equals 16 residues. CDR3 loop: CASSLGEVNANYGYTF. DNA for the CDR3: TGTGCCAGCAGCCTTGGGGAGGTGAATGCTAACTATGGCTACACCTTC.

The J gene is TRBJ2-7, the V gene TRBV6-1; 8 bases fit TRBD1. This CDR3 comprises 15 residues. From germline, CDR1 is MNHNS and CDR2 SASEGT. V was pared by 2 bases and J by 0 bases, with 3 bases of the junction left unmatched. The CDR3 DNA reads as TGTGCCAGCAGTGAATGGGACAGGAGCTCCTACGAGCAGTACGTC. It translates to CASSEWDRSSYEQYV.

The CDR3 DNA is TGTGCCAGCAGCCTGACGGGGACAGGGAATAGGTATGGCTACACCTTC. Its translation is CASSLTGTGNRYGYTF. The chain recombines TRBV5-6 with TRBJ1-2; 9 bases match TRBD1. The CDR3 has 16 residues. V was clipped by 4 bases and J by 5 bases; unmatched bases: 12. CDR1 is SGHDT and CDR2 is YYEEEE in the germline V gene.

This clone was detected a few times. The chain couples TRBV28 to TRBJ1-2, with D possibly being TRBD1 (6 bases). The germline V gene encodes CDR1 MDHEN and CDR2 SYDVKM. This CDR3 comprises 17 residues. The V end was cut by 4 bases, the J end by 0 bases, with 18 bases between. The CDR3 bases are TGTGCCAGCAGTTCACCCGGACAGCAGGCGCCTAACTATGGCTACACCTTC. Its protein product is CASSSPGQQAPNYGYTF.

This clone was counted a single time. The chain joins TRBV18 to TRBJ2-3; 9 bases map to TRBD1. V was pared by 3 bases and J by 4 bases, with 8 bases of the junction left unmatched. The CDR3 runs to 16 residues. Germline V lookup: CDR1 KGHSH, CDR2 LQKENI. The CDR3 sequence is CASSPLRGQGSDTQYF. DNA for the CDR3: TGTGCCAGCTCACCTCTTCGTGGACAGGGGTCAGATACGCAGTATTTT.

The chain has TRBV2 and TRBJ2-5; D uncertain. This CDR3 spans 13 amino acids. In germline, CDR1 is SNHLY, CDR2 FYNNEI. The germline V and J ends were trimmed by 7 bases and 5 bases, with 14 bases remaining between them. The CDR3 sequence: CASTPRAIETQYF. CDR3 DNA sequence: TGTGCCAGCACCCCTCGGGCAATCGAGACCCAGTACTTC.

This clone was counted once. This chain connects TRBV10-3 to TRBJ1-2; the match to TRBD1 covers 8 bases. The germline V gene has CDR1 ENHRY and CDR2 SYGVKD. CDR3 size: 15 residues. After removal of 4 bases from V and 1 base from J, the junction contained 5 bases not matched to a gene. CDR3 sequence: CAISGGQDFNYGYTF. The DNA for the CDR3 is TGTGCCATCAGTGGGGGACAGGATTTTAACTATGGCTACACCTTC.

This clone has only a few counts. The rearrangement uses TRBV6-5 and TRBJ2-2; no clear D. This CDR3 spans 13 amino acids. V lost 6 bases, J lost 4 bases, and 9 bases lay in between. Germline V lookup: CDR1 MNHEY, CDR2 SVGAGI. In DNA, the CDR3 is TGTGCCAGCAGCCTTGGTTTCACCGGGGAGCTGTTTTTT. Protein: CASSLGFTGELFF.

V is TRBV10-3 and J is TRBJ2-5; D not resolved. CDR3 length: 15 residues. Trimming took 3 bases from V and 3 from J, leaving 14 bases between them. The germline CDR1 and CDR2 sequences are ENHRY and SYGVKD. In DNA, the CDR3 is TGTGCCATCAGTGATCCCAGGAGACGGGAAGAGACCCAGTACTTC. Translating it yields CAISDPRRREETQYF.

This chain joins TRBV7-6 and TRBJ2-7; no clear D gene. CDR1 and CDR2 from the germline V gene are SGHVS and FNYEAQ. The CDR3 is 14 amino acids. V shed 2 bases and J shed 1 base, with 9 bases lying between them. The CDR3 region is CASSLNSGSYEQYF. The CDR3 DNA sequence: TGTGCCAGCAGCTTAAACTCAGGTTCCTACGAGCAGTACTTC.

This clone was recorded only once. The chain carries TRBV7-9 and TRBJ2-4, with D maybe TRBD2 (6 bases). Germline CDR1 is SEHNR and CDR2 is FQNEAQ (reference sequence). V was clipped by 4 bases and J by 3 bases, with 13 bases between them. The CDR3 spans 15 residues. CDR3 region: CASSSGESGKNIQYF. The CDR3 coding sequence is TGTGCCAGCAGCTCGGGAGAATCAGGCAAAAACATTCAGTACTTC.

This clone was recorded a few times. This chain uses TRBV20-1 with TRBJ2-1; the D is unclear. CDR1 and CDR2 (germline): DFQATT, SNEGSKA (reference sequence). The V end was cut by 2 bases, the J end by 9 bases, with 8 bases between. The CDR3 sequence is 11 residues long. The CDR3 sequence is CSARFTTEQFF. The DNA of the CDR3 is TGCAGTGCTAGATTCACCACTGAGCAGTTCTTC.

V gene TRBV5-1 combines with J gene TRBJ2-7; D might be TRBD2 (5 bases). This CDR3 has 12 residues. Germline V gene data show CDR1 as SGHRS and CDR2 as YFSETQ. V was clipped by 5 bases and J by 2 bases, with 8 bases between them. The CDR3 nucleotides are TGCGCCAGCAGTGGAGGAACCTACGAGCAGTACGTC. Amino acids: CASSGGTYEQYV.

The rearrangement joins TRBV5-1 to TRBJ2-5; TRBD1 matches at 9 bases. Unmatched junction bases numbered 7, after V lost 3 bases and J lost 4 bases. CDR3 length: 15 residues. The germline V gene has CDR1 SGHRS and CDR2 YFSETQ. For the CDR3, the DNA is TGCGCCAGCAGCTGGGGACAGGGCTGGCTAGAGACCCAGTACTTC. This gives the protein CASSWGQGWLETQYF.

This clone has only a few counts. V usage is TRBV19 and J usage is TRBJ1-5; D is possibly TRBD1 (5 bases). CDR1 and CDR2 from the germline V gene are LNHDA and SQIVND (reference sequence). V dropped 7 bases and J dropped 2 bases, with 18 bases sitting between them. The CDR3 runs to 16 residues. CDR3 sequence: CASIAIGARGNQPQHF. The CDR3 DNA reads TGTGCCAGTATCGCAATAGGGGCTCGAGGCAATCAGCCCCAGCATTTT.

This chain connects TRBV11-2 to TRBJ2-3; 7 nucleotides match TRBD1. Germline values: CDR1 SGHAT, CDR2 FQNNGV. The CDR3 has 15 residues. V was clipped by 4 bases and J by 2 bases; unmatched bases: 6. The CDR3 DNA follows: TGTGCCAGCAGCTCGACAGGGTCTTTCACAGATACGCAGTATTTT. Residues: CASSSTGSFTDTQYF. The full variable domain, its missing parts supplied by reference TRBV11-2 and TRBJ2-3, is EAGVAQSPRYKIIEKRQSVAFWCNPISGHATLYWYQQILGQGPKLLIQFQNNGVVDDSQLPKDRFSAERLKGVDSTLKIQPAKLEDSAVYLCASSSTGSFTDTQYFGPGTRLTVL.

J is TRBJ1-1 and V is TRBV19, with D unresolved. V was clipped by 10 bases and J by 1 base, with 7 bases between them. In germline, CDR1 is LNHDA, CDR2 SQIVND (reference sequence). This CDR3 is built from 11 residues. CDR3 DNA sequence: TGTGCCACCCGGAGGAACACTGAAGCTTTCTTT. This translates into CATRRNTEAFF.

The table lists this clone with a count of one. The chain joins TRBV2 to TRBJ2-7, with TRBD2 as a possible D gene (7 bases). CDR1 and CDR2 from the germline V gene are SNHLY and FYNNEI. The V end lost 7 bases, the J end lost 7 bases, and 26 bases lay between the germline ends. CDR3 length: 16 residues. CDR3 bases: TGTGCCAGCAACTTGGGGGGGGCCGCAAGCTCCGGGGAGCAGTACTTC. This gives the protein CASNLGGAASSGEQYF.